A single sample gave rise to the 15 T cell receptor beta chains below, sequenced in a study of blood T cell repertoires in COVID-19. Assay used: immunoSEQ multiplex PCR; TCRdb lists only in-frame clones, some missing. The sample holds a few hundred thousand clones, roughly 91% seen once. Sequences were obtained from PBMCs or T cells enriched from blood (not recorded which). The source of these receptors is a woman aged 60 to 75 who had recovered from COVID-19.

The chain carries TRBV19 and TRBJ2-1, with 10 nucleotides matching TRBD2. The germline V gene encodes CDR1 LNHDA and CDR2 SQIVND (reference sequence). The CDR3 extends over 16 amino acids. Trimming removed 5 bases from V and 4 bases from J; junction bases left unmatched: 8. Here the CDR3 DNA reads TGTGCCAGTAGTGGGGGGGTTAGCGGGAGGTACAATGAGCAGTTCTTC. Residues: CASSGGVSGRYNEQFF.

This clone has a single count. This chain connects TRBV27 to TRBJ1-5, with 7 positions matching TRBD1. CDR3 length equals 14 residues. Germline CDR1 reads MNHEY; CDR2 reads SMNVEV (reference sequence). Trimming removed 3 bases from V and 7 bases from J; junction bases left unmatched: 6. The CDR3 DNA sequence: TGTGCCAGCAGTTTCGGGGCAGGGGGACAGCCCCAGCATTTT. This codes for CASSFGAGGQPQHF.

This chain connects TRBV7-9 to TRBJ2-3; 11 bases map to TRBD2. Germline V gives CDR1 SEHNR, CDR2 FQNEAQ (reference sequence). J gave up 3 bases and V 5 bases, and 4 bases lay outside the gene matches. The CDR3 contains 15 residues. DNA of the CDR3: TGTGCCAGCAGCCTCGGGACTAGCGGAACAGATACGCAGTATTTT. This sequence encodes CASSLGTSGTDTQYF.

CDR3 sequence reads: CASRFRNEKLFF. The CDR3 region has the DNA TGTGCCAGCAGGTTTAGAAATGAAAAACTGTTTTTT. The chain uses TRBV27 and TRBJ1-4; D gene ambiguous. The CDR3 sequence is 12 residues long. V was shortened by 6 bases and J by 5 bases, with 7 bases between the two germline ends. Germline V CDR1 and CDR2: MNHEY, SMNVEV (reference sequence). The full variable domain, with the rest looked up from reference TRBV27 and TRBJ1-4, is EAQVTQNPRYLITVTGKKLTVTCSQNMNHEYMSWYRQDPGLGLRQIYYSMNVEVTDKGDVPEGYKVSRKEKRNFPLILESPSPNQTSLYFCASRFRNEKLFFGSGTQLSVL.

This clone was counted once. In DNA form, the CDR3 reads TGTGCCAGCAGCCCCGGGACTAGCGGGGCGGATGAGCAGTTCTTC. Protein product: CASSPGTSGADEQFF. The chain links TRBV7-3 to TRBJ2-1; 13 bases are a match to TRBD2. Per the germline V gene, CDR1 is SGHTA and CDR2 is FQGTGA. V shed 5 bases and J 8 bases; nucleotides not matched to a gene: 6. The CDR3 sequence is 15 residues long.

This clone occurred once. The chain carries TRBV24-1 and TRBJ1-5, with 8 bases identical to TRBD1. V was clipped by 4 bases and J by 5 bases; unmatched bases: 3. This CDR3 is 14 amino acids long. Germline V gene sequence: CDR1 KGHDR, CDR2 SFDVKD. The CDR3 loop reads CATSEGQGDQPQHF. CDR3 sequence (DNA): TGTGCCACCAGTGAAGGACAGGGTGATCAGCCCCAGCATTTT.

The CDR3 nucleotides are TGTGCCAGCCAGACAGGGGAATACTATGGCTACACCTTC. Its protein is CASQTGEYYGYTF. The genes are TRBV19 and TRBJ1-2; 8 bases agree with TRBD1. Germline assignment: CDR1 LNHDA and CDR2 SQIVND (reference sequence). The CDR3 spans 13 residues. The V segment lost 9 bases and the J segment 3 bases; nucleotides outside the gene matches: 6. The full variable domain, its missing parts supplied by reference TRBV19 and TRBJ1-2, is DGGITQSPKYLFRKEGQNVTLSCEQNLNHDAMYWYRQDPGQGLRLIYYSQIVNDFQKGDIAEGYSVSREKKESFPLTVTSAQKNPTAFYLCASQTGEYYGYTFGSGTRLTVV.

The J gene is TRBJ2-7, the V gene TRBV6-5; the D gene is possibly TRBD2 (5 bases). Trimming shortened V by 1 base and J by 2 bases, and 9 bases separated the two germline ends. Germline CDR1 is MNHEY and CDR2 is SVGAGI. This CDR3 spans 14 amino acids. CDR3 in DNA: TGTGCCAGCAGTTACTTCCGGGGAGCCTACGAGCAGTACTTC. Its translation is CASSYFRGAYEQYF.

The V and J genes are TRBV18 and TRBJ1-2; D gene unclear. V dropped 6 bases and J dropped 6 bases, with 14 bases sitting between them. Per germline, CDR1 KGHSH and CDR2 LQKENI. The CDR3 is made up of 13 amino acids. The CDR3 loop reads CASSYLPADGYTF. The CDR3 nucleotides read TGTGCCAGCTCGTACCTCCCGGCGGATGGCTACACCTTC. The whole variable domain, remainder taken from reference TRBV18 and TRBJ1-2, is NAGVMQNPRHLVRRRGQEARLRCSPMKGHSHVYWYRQLPEEGLKFMVYLQKENIIDESGMPKERFSAEFPKEGPSILRIQQVVRGDSAAYFCASSYLPADGYTFGSGTRLTVV.

The V gene is TRBV29-1, the J gene TRBJ2-7; the match to TRBD2 covers 7 bases. CDR3 length equals 11 residues. Per germline, CDR1 SQVTM and CDR2 ANQGSEA. V lost 7 bases and J lost 7; bases outside the gene matches: 7. The CDR3 reads CSGAGAGEQYF. CDR3 DNA sequence: TGCAGCGGGGCGGGAGCGGGGGAGCAGTACTTC.

In its sample, this clone was seen once. V is TRBV9 and J is TRBJ2-7, with 12 nucleotides matching TRBD2. Germline V gives CDR1 SGDLS, CDR2 YYNGEE. The CDR3 has 14 amino acids. V gave up 2 bases and J gave up 4 bases; unmatched junction bases: 1. This CDR3 reads CASSVTSGSYEQYF. The DNA of the CDR3 is TGTGCCAGCAGCGTGACTAGCGGGAGTTACGAGCAGTACTTC.

The rearrangement links TRBV6-1 to TRBJ1-6; no reliable D call. CDR3 length: 13 residues. Trimming took off 3 bases at V and 5 bases at J, with 5 bases between the two ends. The V gene's germline CDR1 is MNHNS and CDR2 SASEGT. Here the CDR3 reads CASSDGDNSPLHF. The CDR3 DNA reads as TGTGCCAGCAGTGATGGAGATAATTCACCCCTCCACTTT.

The chain recombines TRBV11-2 with TRBJ2-7; 9 nucleotides align to TRBD1. Looked up from germline, CDR1 is SGHAT and CDR2 is FQNNGV. The CDR3 consists of 13 residues. J lost 6 bases, V lost 6 bases, and 6 bases had no gene match. The CDR3 DNA sequence: TGTGCCAGCAGTCGGGACAGGGAACGCGAGCAGTACTTC. It is translated as CASSRDREREQYF.

This rearrangement joins TRBV4-2 to TRBJ2-3; 8 nucleotides line up with TRBD2. This CDR3 region has 22 residues. With 1 base clipped from V and 0 bases from J, the junction kept 21 bases outside the gene matches. From germline, CDR1 is LGHNA and CDR2 YNFKEQ. Here the CDR3 DNA reads TGTGCCAGCAGCCAAGTGACTAGCGCAACCCTTGAGTATGAAGCTAGCACAGATACGCAGTATTTT. Encoded protein: CASSQVTSATLEYEASTDTQYF.

This chain links TRBV11-2 with TRBJ2-7; D may be TRBD2 (6 bases). The CDR3 length is 13 residues. Trimming cost V 8 bases and J 5 bases, with 16 bases left between them. Germline CDR1 is SGHAT and CDR2 is FQNNGV. In DNA form, the CDR3 reads TGTGCCAGCGTCCCGGGCTGGGGGGACGAGCAGTACTTC. It translates to CASVPGWGDEQYF.